Below, 14 T cell receptor beta chains from the same sample are listed, as sequenced in a study of spatial heterogeneity in lung cancer. Study outcomes and limitations: Higher tumor mutation counts went along with higher counts of expanded intratumoral alpha and beta TCRs.

Antigens for these TCRs are unknown. One entry per CDR3 protein, called by TCRdb with MiXCR from the 5' RACE reads. The sample lists 20,000 to 25,000 distinct CDR3 sequences; over 2.5% were seen once. Indicated time point: sample taken at primary tumor resection. Sample: lung tumor tissue, taken at surgery. The receptors stem from a male donor with early-stage non-small cell lung cancer.

This clonotype is categorized as medium-sized. The J gene is TRBJ2-3, the V gene TRBV5-4; D is ambiguous. The ends were cut back, 5 bases at V and 4 bases at J, with 17 bases in the middle. This CDR3 region has 15 residues. The germline V gene encodes CDR1 SGHNT and CDR2 YYREEE (reference sequence). In nucleotides, the CDR3 is TGTGCCAGCAGACCGAGGACCCTATCCCCAGATACGCAGTATTTT. It encodes CASRPRTLSPDTQYF.

This clonotype was found many times. The J gene is TRBJ2-7, the V gene TRBV20-1; D gene uncertain. The CDR3 is 13 residues long. The germline V gene has CDR1 DFQATT and CDR2 SNEGSKA (reference sequence). The V and J ends lost 3 bases and 2 bases respectively, with 11 bases between them. CDR3 residues: CSASSPRAYEQYF. The CDR3, as DNA: TGCAGTGCTAGTTCACCTAGGGCCTACGAGCAGTACTTC.

The sample holds many counts of this clonotype. The chain is built from TRBV2 and TRBJ2-2, with D perhaps matching TRBD1 (6 bases). The CDR3 is 15 amino acids. CDR1 is SNHLY, CDR2 FYNNEI, per germline. The V gene lost 4 bases and the J gene lost 3 bases, with 12 bases spanning the gap. The CDR3 sequence: CASSAQGFDTGELFF. CDR3 in DNA: TGTGCCAGCAGTGCACAGGGTTTTGACACCGGGGAGCTGTTTTTT.

This clonotype was detected many times. The chain employs TRBV29-1 and TRBJ2-1; D is possibly TRBD2 (6 bases). This CDR3 contains 14 residues. Trimming pared 3 bases from V and 4 bases from J, leaving 13 bases between. CDR1 SQVTM and CDR2 ANQGSEA come from the germline V gene. CDR3 loop: CSVDGGASYNEQFF. CDR3 DNA: TGCAGCGTTGACGGCGGGGCGAGTTACAATGAGCAGTTCTTC.

This clonotype was seen at least ten times. The J gene is TRBJ2-2, the V gene TRBV12-3 or TRBV12-4; TRBD2 matches at 8 bases. This CDR3 spans 14 amino acids. With V trimmed by 6 bases and J by 4 bases, 4 bases remained unmatched. CDR3 loop: CASRAGTSTGELFF. DNA of the CDR3: TGTGCCAGCAGAGCCGGGACTAGCACCGGGGAGCTGTTTTTT.

This clonotype rates as medium-sized. V usage is TRBV9 and J usage is TRBJ2-2; TRBD1 matches 11 bases. Germline CDR1 reads SGDLS; CDR2 reads YYNGEE. There are 15 residues in the CDR3. Trimming cost V 3 bases and J 6 bases; bases outside gene matches: 4. DNA of the CDR3: TGTGCCAGCAGCGGGACAGGGGGCTTGCCCGGGGAGCTGTTTTTT. Translating gives CASSGTGGLPGELFF.

This clonotype was observed a few times. The V and J genes are TRBV14 and TRBJ1-1; D gene uncertain. This CDR3 region has 13 residues. CDR1 is SGHDN, CDR2 FVKESK, per germline. V was clipped by 2 bases and J by 5 bases, with 9 bases between them. CDR3 DNA sequence: TGTGCCAGCAGCCAACTCGAACAGACTGAAGCTTTCTTT. Amino acids: CASSQLEQTEAFF.

There are many counts of this clonotype. The chain links TRBV20-1 to TRBJ2-7; D possibly corresponds to TRBD2 (6 bases). Germline V lookup: CDR1 DFQATT, CDR2 SNEGSKA (reference sequence). V was trimmed by 1 base and J by 2 bases, leaving 15 bases between them. The CDR3 sequence is 15 residues long. The CDR3, as DNA: TGCAGTGCTAGAGTGAACGGGAGCTTCACCTACGAGCAGTACTTC. Its protein is CSARVNGSFTYEQYF.

Ten or more counts support this clonotype. V is TRBV6-1 and J is TRBJ2-3; D is unresolved. Germline CDR1 and CDR2: MNHNS and SASEGT. The V end was cut by 0 bases, the J end by 6 bases, with 7 bases between. This CDR3 contains 13 residues. The CDR3 DNA reads TGTGCCAGCAGTGAAGCGCTCGGTGATACGCAGTATTTT. It yields the protein CASSEALGDTQYF.

This clonotype was seen repeatedly, ten times or more. J is TRBJ2-1 and V is TRBV7-2, with 9 bases identical to TRBD2. The trim removed 5 bases at V and 4 bases at J, leaving 6 bases unmatched. The CDR3 sequence is 15 residues long. The germline V gene has CDR1 SGHTA and CDR2 FQGNSA. DNA for the CDR3: TGTGCCAGCAGCCCACGGACTAGCGCGTACAATGAGCAGTTCTTC. It translates to CASSPRTSAYNEQFF.

This clonotype came up many times. The V gene is TRBV2, the J gene TRBJ2-7; TRBD1 aligns across 8 bases. Germline-derived CDR1 and CDR2 are SNHLY and FYNNEI. V lost 10 bases to trimming and J lost 2 bases; unmatched junction nucleotides: 4. The CDR3 contains 12 residues. CDR3 DNA sequence: TGTGCCACAAGGACAGGGACCTACGAGCAGTACTTC. It encodes CATRTGTYEQYF.

The sample holds many counts of this clonotype. CDR3 sequence reads: CASSPVTGVNTEAFF. DNA of the CDR3: TGTGCCAGCAGCCCAGTCACAGGGGTGAACACTGAAGCTTTCTTT. The chain combines TRBV7-2 with TRBJ1-1; 7 positions agree with TRBD1. CDR3 length: 15 residues. The germline V gene encodes CDR1 SGHTA and CDR2 FQGNSA. Trimming took 5 bases from V and 0 from J; bases not matched to a gene: 6.

In its sample, this clonotype was seen many times. This chain uses TRBV19 with TRBJ2-7, with a possible D match to TRBD1 (6 bases). This CDR3 region has 14 residues. The V and J ends lost 3 bases and 6 bases respectively, with 15 bases between them. CDR1 and CDR2 from the germline V gene are LNHDA and SQIVND (reference sequence). The CDR3 DNA is TGTGCCAGTAGTATTGTCAGGGGAAGAGGCGAGCAGTACTTC. Protein product: CASSIVRGRGEQYF.

This clonotype ranks as medium-sized. Here the CDR3 reads CASRSGSASYEQYF. The CDR3 coding sequence is TGTGCCAGCAGGAGCGGGAGCGCCTCCTACGAGCAGTACTTC. This sequence joins TRBV12-3 or TRBV12-4 and TRBJ2-7, with 8 bases fitting TRBD2. The CDR3 spans 14 residues. Losses at the gene ends were 6 bases for V and 0 bases for J; bases not matched to a gene: 4.